This TCR beta chain was sequenced during a study of T cells in Graves' hyperthyroidism and ophthalmopathy. Researchers amplified the TCR beta CDR3 regions from RNA transcripts. HTBI primers were employed in a first-round RT-PCR of the TCR CDR3. TCRdb fed the multiplex PCR reads into MiXCR, producing one record per CDR3 protein. The sample shows approximately 430,000 distinct CDR3 sequences, approximately 14% of them seen only once. V was clipped by 4 bases and J by 6 bases; unmatched bases: 10. There are 15 residues in the CDR3. Sequenced material: blood. The receptor comes from a young woman with Graves' hyperthyroidism. This chain uses TRBV12-3 or TRBV12-4 with TRBJ2-3; 7 bases are a match to TRBD2. This CDR3 reads CASSSPLAVGDTQYF. In DNA form, the CDR3 reads TGTGCCAGCAGTTCCCCTCTAGCGGTAGGGGATACGCAGTATTTT.